This is a list of T cell receptor beta chains from one sample in a study of T cells in Graves' hyperthyroidism and ophthalmopathy. TCRdb redid the calling of the multiplex PCR reads with MiXCR, one entry per CDR3 protein. Of about 680,000 distinct CDR3 sequences in the sample, around 40% were seen once. The specimen sequenced was blood. The receptors stem from a woman aged 40 to 50 with Graves' hyperthyroidism. Each CDR3 is given with its conserved first and last residue. A D gene is named only where the DNA matches it firmly. Clone size, where shown, is once, few, many, or a class for clones that have expanded.

>NA|many|TRBJ1-2|TRBV10-3
CAISEFQENYGYTF
TGTGCCATCAGTGAATTTCAAGAAAACTATGGCTACACCTTC
>NA|few|TRBJ1-1|TRBV9
CASSVGGGLSTEAFF
TGTGCCAGCAGCGTCGGGGGGGGTCTGAGCACTGAAGCTTTCTTT
>TRBD1|NA|TRBJ2-7|TRBV7-9
CASTLWTGVWYEQYF
TGTGCCAGCACATTATGGACAGGGGTTTGGTACGAGCAGTACTTC
>TRBD1|NA|TRBJ1-1|TRBV19
CASSAGTVVMNTEAFF
TGTGCCAGTAGTGCCGGGACAGTGGTTATGAACACTGAAGCTTTCTTT
>TRBD1|NA|TRBJ1-3|TRBV15
CAIGTGSGNTIYF
TGTGCCATCGGGACAGGGAGTGGAAACACCATATATTTT
>TRBD1|few|TRBJ1-1|TRBV12-3/TRBV12-4
CASSSDRGRRSDTEAFF
TGTGCCAGCAGTTCGGACAGGGGGCGACGAAGCGACACTGAAGCTTTCTTT
>NA|NA|TRBJ1-2|TRBV6-6
CASSYSIGKFYGYTF
TGTGCCAGCAGTTACTCGATCGGGAAGTTTTATGGCTACACCTTC
>TRBD1|NA|TRBJ1-1|TRBV12-3/TRBV12-4
CASSLQGPGTEAFF
TGTGCCAGCAGCTTACAGGGGCCGGGGACTGAAGCTTTCTTT
>TRBD1|NA|TRBJ1-4|TRBV7-2
CASSPTRGEEKLFF
TGTGCCAGCAGCCCTACCAGGGGGGAGGAAAAACTGTTTTTT
>TRBD1|NA|TRBJ1-4|TRBV20-1
CGAREPGQGGEKLFF
TGCGGTGCTAGAGAGCCGGGACAGGGGGGCGAAAAACTGTTTTTT
>NA|few|TRBJ2-7|TRBV6-5
CASSYLDRRVDEQYF
TGTGCCAGCAGTTACTTGGACAGGAGGGTAGACGAGCAGTACTTC
>TRBD1|many|TRBJ1-2|TRBV4-2
CASSQNLQGGGYTF
TGTGCCAGCAGCCAGAACTTGCAGGGGGGTGGCTACACCTTC
>TRBD1|NA|TRBJ1-5|TRBV6-1
CASSKGRSGQGHQPQHF
TGTGCCAGCAGTAAGGGGCGGTCGGGACAGGGTCATCAGCCCCAGCATTTT
>TRBD1|few|TRBJ2-3|TRBV7-9
CASSSRQGVLDTQYF
TGTGCCAGCAGCTCCAGACAGGGGGTGTTAGATACGCAGTATTTT
>NA|many|TRBJ1-1|TRBV10-2
CASSRGESEAFF
TGCGCCAGCAGCAGGGGAGAGTCTGAAGCTTTCTTT
>NA|NA|TRBJ1-5|TRBV6-5
CASSTRSWYSNQPQHF
TGTGCCAGCAGTACCCGTTCGTGGTATAGCAATCAGCCCCAGCATTTT
>NA|few|TRBJ1-5|TRBV7-2
CASSMDRDYNQPQHF
TGTGCCAGCAGCATGGATAGGGACTACAATCAGCCCCAGCATTTT
>NA|NA|TRBJ1-1|TRBV5-1
CASSLVGHHDTEAFF
TGCGCCAGCAGCTTGGTGGGCCACCACGACACTGAAGCTTTCTTT
>TRBD1|once|TRBJ1-1|TRBV10-1
CASSDSEWDSLTDTEAFF
TGCGCCAGCAGTGATTCGGAATGGGACAGTCTGACGGACACTGAAGCTTTCTTT
>NA|NA|TRBJ1-6|TRBV7-2
CASTPDSFNSPLHF
TGTGCCAGCACCCCGGACAGTTTTAATTCACCCCTCCACTTT
>NA|few|TRBJ2-7|TRBV12-3/TRBV12-4
CASSFQGSWYEQYF
TGTGCCAGCAGTTTTCAGGGAAGCTGGTACGAGCAGTACTTC
>NA|NA|TRBJ2-1|TRBV20-1
CSARAGAFDNEQFF
TGCAGTGCTAGAGCCGGGGCTTTTGACAATGAGCAGTTCTTC
>TRBD1|NA|TRBJ1-6|TRBV11-2
CASSRGTGRNSPLHF
TGTGCCAGCAGCAGGGGGACAGGGAGGAATTCACCCCTCCACTTT
>NA|many|TRBJ2-5|TRBV25-1
CASSEGHLQETQYF
TGTGCCAGCAGTGAGGGACATCTCCAAGAGACCCAGTACTTC
>NA|few|TRBJ1-4|TRBV20-1
CSATEKFNEKLFF
TGCAGTGCTACGGAAAAGTTTAATGAAAAACTGTTTTTT
>NA|few|TRBJ1-1|TRBV3-1
CASSQAVNTEAFF
TGTGCCAGCAGCCAAGCGGTGAACACTGAAGCTTTCTTT
>NA|many|TRBJ1-1|TRBV10-3
CAIGASRGPYTEAFF
TGTGCCATCGGGGCATCGCGGGGCCCGTACACTGAAGCTTTCTTT
>NA|NA|TRBJ1-4|TRBV24-1
CATSERNTKLFF
TGTGCCACCAGTGAGCGGAACACCAAACTGTTTTTT
>NA|NA|TRBJ2-7|TRBV20-1
CSARDRGAGSSYEQYF
TGCAGTGCTAGAGATCGGGGGGCGGGAAGCTCCTACGAGCAGTACTTC
>NA|few|TRBJ2-5|TRBV12-3/TRBV12-4
CASRSMETQYF
TGTGCCAGCCGGTCCATGGAGACCCAGTACTTC
>TRBD2|NA|TRBJ2-7|TRBV9
CASSPTGGGPSTEQYF
TGTGCCAGCAGCCCGACCGGGGGGGGGCCATCCACCGAGCAGTACTTC
>NA|NA|TRBJ2-7|TRBV11-2
CASSLAASQGSSYEQYF
TGTGCCAGCAGCCTGGCGGCAAGCCAGGGGAGCTCCTACGAGCAGTACTTC
>NA|many|TRBJ2-5|TRBV20-1
CSATWYGGPGGETQYF
TGCAGTGCTACCTGGTATGGCGGCCCCGGAGGGGAGACCCAGTACTTC
>NA|many|TRBJ1-2|TRBV11-2
CASSSTPTGIEYGYTF
TGTGCCAGCAGCTCCACCCCAACAGGGATCGAGTATGGCTACACCTTC
>NA|many|TRBJ1-2|TRBV10-3
CASSDRYGYTF
TGTGCCAGCAGTGATCGGTATGGCTACACCTTC
>TRBD1|NA|TRBJ1-6|TRBV12-3/TRBV12-4
CASRHDRGVSPLHF
TGTGCCAGCAGACATGACAGGGGGGTCTCACCCCTCCACTTT
>NA|NA|TRBJ1-1|TRBV12-3/TRBV12-4
CASSTRATEAFF
TGTGCCAGCAGTACGAGGGCCACTGAAGCTTTCTTT
>TRBD1|many|TRBJ2-7|TRBV29-1
CSVEVSGQRNYEQYF
TGCAGCGTTGAAGTATCGGGACAGCGTAACTACGAGCAGTACTTC
>TRBD1|NA|TRBJ1-5|TRBV29-1
CSVQTSGGVGQPQHF
TGCAGCGTCCAAACCTCAGGGGGGGTTGGTCAGCCCCAGCATTTT
>NA|many|TRBJ1-1|TRBV5-8
CASSLLEGEAFF
TGTGCCAGCAGCTTGCTAGAGGGTGAAGCTTTCTTT
>NA|NA|TRBJ2-3|TRBV7-2
CASSLTRSTDTQYF
TGTGCCAGCAGCTTAACTAGGAGCACAGATACGCAGTATTTT
>TRBD2|NA|TRBJ2-5|TRBV10-3
CAISGGLAGQETQYF
TGTGCCATCAGTGGGGGACTAGCGGGACAAGAGACCCAGTACTTC